The T cell receptor (beta chain) under discussion was sequenced for a study of T cell responses to AZD1222 COVID-19 vaccine. General study points: Unmutated variant regions are reportedly the target of nearly half of TCRs that are spike-specific.

Trimming cost V 2 bases and J 5 bases, with 9 bases left between them. The CDR3 is 12 residues long. In germline, CDR1 is GTSNPN, CDR2 SVGIG (reference sequence). This clone occurred a few times. Its antigen is still unknown. Some clones are missing from TCRdb's copy, which holds only in-frame ones; the method was immunoSEQ multiplex PCR. The sample includes fewer than 120,000 clones, 85% to 95% of them seen just once. The source is an adult in good health. The material was peripheral blood, obtained on day 0 of AZD1222 vaccination. This chain joins TRBV30 and TRBJ2-5, with D unclear. CDR3 sequence (DNA): TGTGCCTGGAGTCCGGGTCGGGAGACCCAGTACTTC. Encoded protein: CAWSPGRETQYF.